These 29 T cell receptor beta chains came from one sample sequenced in a study of technical replicates of blood from a handful of donors. The protocol was immunoSEQ multiplex PCR, while the TCRdb copy is restricted to in-frame clones and leaves out a portion. The repertoire holds 50,000 to 65,000 clones, with 89% as singletons. The sample was PBMCs. The receptors were gathered from a human donor in good health. Some clones in this sample may be carry-over from other donors' samples.

The V call is TRBV5-3, the J call TRBJ2-7; 8 nucleotides align to TRBD2. TRBV5-3 is placed among ORFs of uncertain function. Trimming took 6 bases from V and 3 from J; bases not matched to a gene: 11. CDR3 length: 15 amino acids. CDR3: CARTGRGERLYEQYF. For the CDR3, the DNA is TGTGCCAGAACCGGGCGGGGGGAGAGACTCTACGAGCAGTACTTC.

This chain connects TRBV6-5 to TRBJ2-7, with D maybe TRBD2 (5 bases). Germline loops: CDR1 MNHEY, CDR2 SVGAGI. V was pared by 5 bases and J by 2 bases, with 10 bases between. The CDR3 has 13 amino acids. CDR3 nucleotide sequence: TGTGCCAGCAGTCCCCCCGGGGCCTACGAGCAGTACTTC. Its protein is CASSPPGAYEQYF.

This clone was observed once. V is TRBV4-3 and J is TRBJ2-6, with TRBD2 matching 9 bases. Germline CDR1 LGHNA, CDR2 YSLEER. This CDR3 is built from 17 residues. The V segment lost 0 bases and the J segment 8 bases; nucleotides outside the gene matches: 8. The CDR3 protein is CASSQESFAGGSNVLTF. The CDR3 DNA sequence: TGCGCCAGCAGCCAAGAATCTTTTGCGGGGGGGTCCAACGTCCTGACTTTC.

The chain employs TRBV6-6 and TRBJ1-4, with TRBD1 identical over 7 bases. After removal of 2 bases from V and 10 bases from J, the junction contained 10 bases not matched to a gene. This CDR3 region has 15 residues. Looked up from germline, CDR1 is MNHNY and CDR2 is SVGAGI (reference sequence). CDR3 loop: CASSYGQGGSGKLFF. Here the CDR3 DNA reads TGTGCCAGCAGTTACGGGCAGGGGGGTTCTGGAAAACTGTTTTTT.

This chain joins TRBV5-6 and TRBJ2-7; 8 nucleotides match TRBD1. The CDR3 loop spans 13 amino acids. The V gene's germline CDR1 is SGHDT and CDR2 YYEEEE. The J segment lost 6 bases and the V segment lost 4 bases, leaving 6 bases of the junction unmatched. CDR3 in amino acids: CASSPGGGGEQYF. The CDR3 DNA is TGTGCCAGCAGCCCAGGGGGCGGAGGCGAGCAGTACTTC.

The chain couples TRBV6-6 to TRBJ1-1; TRBD1 agrees at 7 bases. The germline V gene has CDR1 MNHNY and CDR2 SVGAGI (reference sequence). The length of the CDR3 is 14 residues. V trimming: 8 bases; J trimming: 2 bases; junction bases outside the gene matches: 8. The CDR3 reads CASGQGTANTEAFF. The CDR3 bases are TGTGCCAGCGGACAAGGGACAGCCAACACTGAAGCTTTCTTT.

This clone was counted between two and nine times. The CDR3 protein is CASSSTGGFTDTQYF. CDR3 nucleotides: TGCGCCAGCAGCTCCACGGGGGGGTTCACAGATACGCAGTATTTT. The gene calls are TRBV5-1 and TRBJ2-3; 8 bases match TRBD2. The V segment lost 3 bases and the J segment 2 bases; nucleotides outside the gene matches: 5. Per the germline V gene, CDR1 is SGHRS and CDR2 is YFSETQ. This CDR3 is built from 15 residues.

The chain couples TRBV7-2 to TRBJ1-5, with D perhaps TRBD1 (5 bases). Germline lookup yields CDR1 SGHTA and CDR2 FQGNSA. The CDR3 sequence is 14 residues long. Trimming removed 5 bases at V and 0 bases at J, with 8 bases between. The CDR3 loop is CASSPQGSNQPQHF. The DNA for the CDR3 is TGTGCCAGCAGCCCGCAGGGTAGCAATCAGCCCCAGCATTTT.

The chain is built from TRBV4-3 and TRBJ1-4, with 9 bases identical to TRBD1. Germline V CDR1 and CDR2: LGHNA, YSLEER. The CDR3 has 17 residues. The junction had 14 bases not matched to a gene; V was cut back by 4 bases and J by 8 bases. The CDR3 nucleotides are TGCGCCAGCAGCCTCATAGGTCCCGGGACAGGGTCCGAAAAACTGTTTTTT. This encodes CASSLIGPGTGSEKLFF.

CDR3 in DNA: TGTGCCAGCAGTCCAACGGACAGTCGTAATGAAAAACTGTTTTTT. It is translated as CASSPTDSRNEKLFF. The chain combines TRBV6-5 with TRBJ1-4; possibly TRBD1 for D (6 bases). Trimming removed 5 bases from V and 4 bases from J, with 14 bases in between. CDR1 is MNHEY, CDR2 SVGAGI, per germline. This CDR3 spans 15 amino acids.

The chain recombines TRBV10-3 with TRBJ2-7; TRBD1 agrees at 8 bases. CDR3 length equals 11 residues. Germline CDR1 and CDR2: ENHRY and SYGVKD. V dropped 4 bases and J dropped 10; count of bases not matched to a gene: 3. Here the CDR3 DNA reads TGTGCCATCAGTGCTGACAGGGGCCAGTACTTC. It translates to CAISADRGQYF.

This clone was counted a few times. The V call is TRBV4-2, the J call TRBJ2-1; possibly TRBD2 for D (7 bases). In germline, CDR1 is LGHNA, CDR2 YNFKEQ. The CDR3 sequence is 15 residues long. V shed 0 bases and J shed 15 bases, with 21 bases lying between them. Here the CDR3 DNA reads TGTGCCAGCAGCCAAGAGGGGGCAGGGAGGGGGTCTCGGTTCTTC. It specifies CASSQEGAGRGSRFF.

V gene TRBV7-3 combines with J gene TRBJ2-1; D ambiguous. V was shortened by 4 bases and J by 7 bases, with 14 bases between the two germline ends. There are 14 residues in the CDR3. The germline V gene has CDR1 SGHTA and CDR2 FQGTGA. The CDR3 DNA reads as TGTGCCAGCAGCTCTTGGGCCTCCTCAAATGAGCAGTTCTTC. Residues: CASSSWASSNEQFF.

In its sample, this clone is medium-sized (0.01 to 0.1%). J is TRBJ1-6 and V is TRBV11-2; D gene ambiguous. Germline CDR1 and CDR2: SGHAT and FQNNGV. The CDR3 consists of 17 residues. V was trimmed by 5 bases and J by 1 base, leaving 15 bases between them. The CDR3 DNA reads TGTGCCAGCAGCCCCCCCTTAGAACGATCCTATAATTCACCCCTCCACTTT. Residues: CASSPPLERSYNSPLHF.

The chain joins TRBV27 to TRBJ2-3; no clear D gene. Germline CDR1 is MNHEY and CDR2 is SMNVEV (reference sequence). Trimming cost V 4 bases and J 8 bases, with 7 bases left between them. This CDR3 is 11 amino acids long. This CDR3 is CASSSGGTQYF. DNA for the CDR3: TGTGCCAGCAGTTCGGGTGGTACGCAGTATTTT.

The chain employs TRBV7-2 and TRBJ2-7, with 10 bases identical to TRBD2. The ends lost 3 bases at V and 5 bases at J; junction bases unmatched: 7. The CDR3 runs 15 residues. Germline CDR1 SGHTA, CDR2 FQGNSA. The CDR3 sequence: CASSFAGTSVNEQYF. CDR3 sequence (DNA): TGTGCCAGCAGCTTTGCCGGGACTAGCGTCAACGAGCAGTACTTC.

The chain couples TRBV19 to TRBJ2-7; 7 bases map to TRBD2. Germline assignment: CDR1 LNHDA and CDR2 SQIVND (reference sequence). Trimming took 10 bases from V and 3 from J; bases not matched to a gene: 6. The CDR3 consists of 12 residues. The CDR3 is CATSGEGYEQYF. CDR3 nucleotide sequence: TGTGCCACCTCTGGGGAGGGCTACGAGCAGTACTTC.

The chain carries TRBV7-8 and TRBJ1-4, with TRBD1 matching 8 bases. The V and J ends lost 2 bases and 0 bases, in that order; junction bases with no gene match: 11. From germline, CDR1 is SGHVS and CDR2 FQNEAQ. The CDR3 totals 19 residues. The CDR3 DNA sequence: TGTGCCAGCAGCTTATCCGTTGGACAGGGAGAATCAACTAATGAAAAACTGTTTTTT. Residues: CASSLSVGQGESTNEKLFF. Full variable domain (rest looked up from reference TRBV7-8 and TRBJ1-4): GAGVSQSPRYKVAKRGQDVALRCDPISGHVSLFWYQQALGQGPEFLTYFQNEAQLDKSGLPSDRFFAERPEGSVSTLKIQRTQQEDSAVYLCASSLSVGQGESTNEKLFFGSGTQLSVL.

The rearrangement links TRBV30 to TRBJ2-1, with 9 bases matching TRBD2. The germline V gene encodes CDR1 GTSNPN and CDR2 SVGIG (reference sequence). J was trimmed by 9 bases and V by 2 bases; bases with no gene match: 8. The CDR3 loop spans 14 amino acids. In DNA form, the CDR3 reads TGTGCCTGGAGTTGGCTAGCGGGGCCAGGTGAGCAGTTCTTC. This sequence encodes CAWSWLAGPGEQFF.

This sequence joins TRBV5-1 and TRBJ2-1; TRBD2 matches at 9 bases. The CDR3 has 14 amino acids. CDR1 is SGHRS, CDR2 YFSETQ, per germline. The junction had 3 bases not matched to a gene; V was cut back by 4 bases and J by 4 bases. The CDR3 sequence is CASSGGGAYNEQFF. In nucleotides, the CDR3 is TGCGCCAGCAGCGGCGGGGGGGCTTACAATGAGCAGTTCTTC.

The chain couples TRBV7-7 to TRBJ2-2, with D possibly matching TRBD2 (5 bases). The CDR3 is 15 amino acids. V was cut by 1 base and J by 4 bases, with 10 bases left in between. The V gene's germline CDR1 is SSHAT and CDR2 FNYEAQ (reference sequence). CDR3 nucleotide sequence: TGTGCCAGCAGCTTAGGTCTAGCTGGCACCGGGGAGCTGTTTTTT. This gives the protein CASSLGLAGTGELFF.

This clone is a singleton in its sample. This rearrangement joins TRBV7-3 to TRBJ2-5; 16 bases line up with TRBD2. The ends lost 5 bases at V and 0 bases at J; junction bases unmatched: 18. Per germline, CDR1 SGHTA and CDR2 FQGTGA. The CDR3 is 22 amino acids. In DNA form, the CDR3 reads TGTGCCAGCAGCATAGGGACTAGCGGGGGGGCGGCGCAAAACCGATACCAAGAGACCCAGTACTTC. It yields the protein CASSIGTSGGAAQNRYQETQYF.

The genes are TRBV7-7 and TRBJ2-5, with TRBD1 matching 8 bases. CDR1 SSHAT and CDR2 FNYEAQ come from the germline V gene (reference sequence). The CDR3 runs 19 residues. The ends lost 5 bases at V and 2 bases at J; junction bases unmatched: 19. The CDR3 nucleotides read TGTGCCAGCAGCGAGACTGGTGCCGAGACAGGGGACCCACAAGAGACCCAGTACTTC. The encoded protein is CASSETGAETGDPQETQYF.

The chain is built from TRBV7-8 and TRBJ2-7, with D possibly matching TRBD2 (5 bases). Trimming cost V 4 bases and J 7 bases, with 14 bases left between them. This CDR3 region has 13 residues. Germline loops: CDR1 SGHVS, CDR2 FQNEAQ. CDR3 protein: CASSSLVAWEQYF. The CDR3 DNA sequence: TGTGCCAGCAGCTCCTTAGTAGCGTGGGAGCAGTACTTC.

The chain has TRBV4-2 and TRBJ2-1, with D tentatively TRBD2 (5 bases). Trimming took off 1 base at V and 3 bases at J, with 7 bases between the two ends. CDR3 length: 14 residues. Germline V gene lookup returns CDR1 LGHNA and CDR2 YNFKEQ. In DNA form, the CDR3 reads TGTGCCAGCAGCCAAGCGGGGAGCTACAATGAGCAGTTCTTC. Its protein product is CASSQAGSYNEQFF.

The rearrangement uses TRBV5-1 and TRBJ2-7; 10 bases fit TRBD2. This CDR3 is built from 15 residues. CDR1 SGHRS and CDR2 YFSETQ come from the germline V gene. The J segment lost 3 bases and the V segment lost 4 bases, leaving 7 bases of the junction unmatched. CDR3 nucleotide sequence: TGCGCCAGCAGCCGACTAACTAGCGGGGTCTACGAGCAGTACTTC. Translated, it gives CASSRLTSGVYEQYF.

The chain links TRBV7-2 to TRBJ2-4; 9 nucleotides match TRBD2. Germline values: CDR1 SGHTA, CDR2 FQGNSA. This CDR3 comprises 14 residues. Trimming removed 5 bases from V and 9 bases from J; junction bases left unmatched: 8. In DNA, the CDR3 is TGTGCCAGCAGCCCCGGGACTAGCAATAGCATTCAGTACTTC. Amino acid sequence: CASSPGTSNSIQYF.

The rearrangement uses TRBV7-3 and TRBJ2-3, with 8 bases that match TRBD1. Germline V gene lookup returns CDR1 SGHTA and CDR2 FQGTGA. This CDR3 has 14 amino acids. Trimming took 5 bases from V and 3 from J; bases not matched to a gene: 4. The CDR3, as DNA: TGTGCCAGCAGCCCCGGACAGGGAACAGATACGCAGTATTTT. It is translated as CASSPGQGTDTQYF.

The J gene is TRBJ1-4, the V gene TRBV4-3; D remains unclear. The CDR3 consists of 16 residues. In germline, CDR1 is LGHNA, CDR2 YSLEER. V was clipped by 1 base and J by 0 bases, with 9 bases between them. The DNA of the CDR3 is TGCGCCAGCAGCCAAGGAGATCTTACAACTAATGAAAAACTGTTTTTT. Amino acid sequence: CASSQGDLTTNEKLFF.